The 14 T cell receptor beta chains below were found in one sample sequenced in a study of T cells in Graves' hyperthyroidism and ophthalmopathy. Amplification of TCR beta CDR3 regions used RNA as the template. A first-round RT-PCR of the TCR CDR3 used the HTBI primer set. TCRdb called the multiplex PCR reads again in MiXCR, with one record for every CDR3 protein. The table shows around 35,000 distinct CDR3 sequences, with approximately 52% occurring only once. Sequenced input: blood. These receptors were collected from a man aged 40-55 years with Graves' ophthalmopathy.

This clonotype was recorded many times. The rearrangement links TRBV14 to TRBJ1-2; TRBD1 agrees at 7 bases. This CDR3 is 14 amino acids long. CDR1 and CDR2 from the germline V gene are SGHDN and FVKESK. Trimming at V came to 0 bases and at J to 2 bases, leaving 0 bases not matched to a gene. The CDR3 reads CASSQEQGNYGYTF. In DNA form, the CDR3 reads TGTGCCAGCAGCCAAGAACAGGGGAACTATGGCTACACCTTC.

The CDR3 is CASSAGWVGDEQYF. The CDR3 DNA reads TGTGCCAGCAGCGCAGGGTGGGTTGGCGACGAGCAGTACTTC. The J gene is TRBJ2-7, the V gene TRBV7-8; tentative D call: TRBD1 (5 bases). V was shortened by 5 bases and J by 5 bases, with 16 bases between the two germline ends. The CDR3 extends over 14 amino acids. Germline values: CDR1 SGHVS, CDR2 FQNEAQ.

This clonotype was seen a handful of times. The chain has TRBV10-3 and TRBJ1-6, with a possible D match to TRBD1 (5 bases). The CDR3 runs 13 residues. Looked up from germline, CDR1 is ENHRY and CDR2 is SYGVKD. V lost 6 bases and J lost 7, with 10 bases in between. DNA for the CDR3: TGTGCCATCAGAGGGGCGGAGAATTCACCCCTCCACTTT. Its translation is CAIRGAENSPLHF.

This clonotype appeared many times. The J gene is TRBJ2-6, the V gene TRBV5-1; possibly TRBD2 for D (6 bases). This CDR3 contains 18 residues. Looked up from germline, CDR1 is SGHRS and CDR2 is YFSETQ. V dropped 6 bases and J dropped 1 base, with 20 bases sitting between them. The CDR3 here is CASTMGGGRPSGANVLTF. CDR3 in DNA: TGCGCCAGCACCATGGGGGGAGGCCGACCTTCTGGGGCCAACGTCCTGACTTTC.

This clonotype was seen more than once but under ten times. The gene calls are TRBV28 and TRBJ1-1; no reliable D call. From germline, CDR1 is MDHEN and CDR2 SYDVKM. CDR3 length: 15 amino acids. V was trimmed by 3 bases and J by 5 bases, leaving 16 bases between them. CDR3 amino acids: CASSLSGGGLTEAFF. As DNA, the CDR3 is TGTGCCAGCAGTTTGTCGGGCGGCGGGTTGACTGAAGCTTTCTTT.

For this clonotype: The junction shows a germline mismatch at one end, possibly a read error. The V gene is TRBV25-1, the J gene TRBJ2-2; the D gene is possibly TRBD2 (7 bases). This CDR3 comprises 14 residues. Per germline, CDR1 MGHDK and CDR2 SYGVNS. CDR3 DNA sequence: TGTGCCAGCAGTGATGGGTACGGGGCCGGGGGGCTGCTCTTT. It encodes CASSDGYGAGGLLF.

This chain uses TRBV2 with TRBJ2-7; D possibly matches TRBD1 or TRBD2 (5 bases each). CDR3 length equals 12 residues. CDR1 SNHLY and CDR2 FYNNEI come from the germline V gene. Deletions cut 8 bases from V and 3 bases from J, with 11 bases between. CDR3 sequence (DNA): TGTGCCAGCGGGGGAACAATCTACGAGCAGTACTTC. It yields the protein CASGGTIYEQYF.

Remarks on this clonotype: This may arise from a read error, as a much more abundant clone is one base away. The V call is TRBV20-1, the J call TRBJ2-1; 11 bases match TRBD2. The J segment lost 10 bases and the V segment lost 0 bases, leaving 11 bases of the junction unmatched. The CDR3 runs to 16 residues. In germline, CDR1 is DFQATT, CDR2 SNEGSKA (reference sequence). The CDR3 sequence: CSARDSRASGGREQFF. The DNA for the CDR3 is TGCAGTGCTAGAGATTCTAGGGCTAGCGGGGGGAGGGAGCAGTTCTTC.

V and J are TRBV5-5 and TRBJ2-5, with D perhaps TRBD1 or TRBD2 (5 bases each). Germline V gene lookup returns CDR1 SGHKS and CDR2 YYEKEE (reference sequence). With 0 bases removed from V and 7 bases from J, the gap between germline ends came to 13 bases. The CDR3 consists of 14 residues. The CDR3 is CASSLEGTQATQYF. The CDR3 DNA follows: TGTGCCAGCAGCTTGGAAGGGACCCAGGCGACCCAGTACTTC.

In this sample, this clonotype turned up many times. V usage is TRBV11-2 and J usage is TRBJ1-6; the match to TRBD1 covers 8 bases. Germline V gene data show CDR1 as SGHAT and CDR2 as FQNNGV. The V gene end was trimmed by 10 bases and the J gene end by 5 bases; junction bases not matched to a gene: 4. The CDR3 has 13 residues. The CDR3 protein is CATGQGNNSPLHF. For the CDR3, the DNA is TGTGCCACCGGACAGGGAAATAATTCACCCCTCCACTTT.

V usage is TRBV12-3 or TRBV12-4 and J usage is TRBJ1-2; TRBD1 matches at 7 bases. The CDR3 contains 12 residues. V shed 9 bases, J shed 8 bases, and the junction held 9 bases outside the gene matches. The CDR3 sequence: CASKGDSSGYTF. CDR3 in DNA: TGTGCCAGTAAGGGGGACAGCTCCGGCTACACCTTC.

There are many counts of this clonotype. This chain joins TRBV28 and TRBJ2-2; no clear D. Between the trimmed V and J ends, which lost 9 bases and 0 bases, there was a span of 8 bases. CDR1 and CDR2 (germline): MDHEN, SYDVKM. The CDR3 has 13 residues. The CDR3 DNA reads as TGTGCCAGTAGTCCCGCGAACACCGGGGAGCTGTTTTTT. Translating gives CASSPANTGELFF.

Many counts were recorded for this clonotype. The gene calls are TRBV18 and TRBJ1-6; 7 bases match TRBD1. With 1 base clipped from V and 10 bases from J, the junction kept 7 bases outside the gene matches. There are 15 residues in the CDR3. The germline V gene has CDR1 KGHSH and CDR2 LQKENI. CDR3 protein: CASSPLAGGGSPLHF. The DNA of the CDR3 is TGTGCCAGCTCACCACTGGCAGGGGGGGGATCACCCCTCCACTTT.

The chain has TRBV12-3 or TRBV12-4 and TRBJ2-3; D gene ambiguous. The CDR3 spans 9 residues. The V end lost 7 bases, the J end lost 10 bases, and 6 bases lay between the germline ends. CDR3 region: CASTLSQYF. CDR3 in DNA: TGTGCCAGCACCCTCTCGCAGTATTTT.